This TCR beta chain is from a study of blood T cell repertoires in COVID-19. Overall study context: Sites across the United States, Italy and Spain contributed samples from acute and convalescent COVID-19. Sample material is recorded as cDNA or gDNA derived from T cells, B-cell-depleted T cells, or PBMCs.

Original methodology: Amplification with reference gene primers provided the estimates of nucleated cell counts. Clones were sequenced by immunoSEQ multiplex PCR, and TCRdb holds only the in-frame ones, with some missing. V, J and clone size reflect that table, while D and trimming were determined from the DNA. The sample yields over 200,000 clones, 83% seen once. The CDR3 is 13 residues long. V was trimmed by 4 bases and J by 5 bases, leaving 11 bases between them. Enrolled during active infection, Seattle patients were then followed longitudinally. This chain joins TRBV12-3 or TRBV12-4 and TRBJ2-5; the D gene is possibly TRBD1 (7 bases). The TCR comes from a woman in her 30s with COVID-19, enrolled during active disease. The sequencing sample was made of peripheral blood. The CDR3: CASSWAGGETQYF. The CDR3 DNA reads as TGTGCCAGCAGTTGGGCAGGGGGGGAGACCCAGTACTTC.